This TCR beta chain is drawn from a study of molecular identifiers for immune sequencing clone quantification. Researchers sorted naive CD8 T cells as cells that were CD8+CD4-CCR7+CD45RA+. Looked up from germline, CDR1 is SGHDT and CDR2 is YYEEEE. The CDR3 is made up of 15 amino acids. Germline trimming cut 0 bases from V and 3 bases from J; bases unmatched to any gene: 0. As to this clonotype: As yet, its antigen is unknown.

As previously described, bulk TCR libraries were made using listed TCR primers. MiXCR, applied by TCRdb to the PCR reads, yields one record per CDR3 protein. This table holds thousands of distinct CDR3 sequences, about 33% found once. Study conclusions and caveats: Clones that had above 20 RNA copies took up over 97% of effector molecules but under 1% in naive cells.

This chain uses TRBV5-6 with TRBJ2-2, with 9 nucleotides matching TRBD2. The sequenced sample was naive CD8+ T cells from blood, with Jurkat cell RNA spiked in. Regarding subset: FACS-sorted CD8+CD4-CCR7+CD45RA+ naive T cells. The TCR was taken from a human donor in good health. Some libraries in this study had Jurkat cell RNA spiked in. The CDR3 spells CASSLVAGDTGELFF. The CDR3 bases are TGTGCCAGCAGCTTGGTAGCGGGAGACACCGGGGAGCTGTTTTTT.